This T cell receptor (beta chain) is from a study of blood T cell repertoires in COVID-19. Overall study context: From the United States, Italy and Spain came samples of acute and convalescent COVID-19. T cells, B-cell-depleted T cells, or PBMCs supplied cDNA or gDNA.

Across 24 US areas, participants ranged in age from 18 to 89 years. The recovered donors of Cohort 3 showed two negative PCRs, clearance, or symptom resolution. Clones were read by immunoSEQ multiplex PCR, and TCRdb kept only the in-frame ones, dropping some. The table lists approximately 160,000 clones, roughly 85% of them singletons. Germline loops: CDR1 SGDLS, CDR2 YYNGEE. V lost 6 bases and J 4 bases, leaving 10 bases between the germline ends. This CDR3 region has 12 residues. Sequencing was done on a sample of PBMCs or T cells enriched from blood (not recorded which). The genes are TRBV9 and TRBJ1-2; D unclear. The source is a woman in her 50s who had recovered from COVID-19. CDR3 DNA sequence: TGTGCCAGCATCCGCCCGGGCTATGGCTACACCTTC. Encoded protein: CASIRPGYGYTF.